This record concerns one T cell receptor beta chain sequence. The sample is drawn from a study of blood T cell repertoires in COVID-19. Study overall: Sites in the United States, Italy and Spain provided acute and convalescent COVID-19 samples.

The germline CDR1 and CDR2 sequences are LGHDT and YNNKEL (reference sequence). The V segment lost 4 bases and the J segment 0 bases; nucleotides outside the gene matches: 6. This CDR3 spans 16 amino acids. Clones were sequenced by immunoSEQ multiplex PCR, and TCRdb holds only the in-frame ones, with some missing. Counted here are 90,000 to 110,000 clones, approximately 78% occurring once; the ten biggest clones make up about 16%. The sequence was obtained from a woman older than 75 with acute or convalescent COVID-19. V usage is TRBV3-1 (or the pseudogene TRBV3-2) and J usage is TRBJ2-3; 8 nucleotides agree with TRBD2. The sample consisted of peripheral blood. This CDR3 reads CASSPGLAVSTDTQYF. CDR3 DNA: TGTGCCAGCAGCCCCGGACTAGCAGTAAGCACAGATACGCAGTATTTT.